Following are 16 T cell receptor beta chains from one sample sequenced in a study of cytomegalovirus exposure and HLA in healthy donors. The primer mix had 60 Vbeta and 13 Jbeta primers. Clones were read by immunoSEQ multiplex PCR, and TCRdb kept only the in-frame ones, dropping some. The sample yields hundreds of thousands of clones, approximately 79% seen once. The sequenced sample consisted of PBMCs. All receptors derive from a male donor in good health and CMV-seronegative.

The V and J genes are TRBV5-1 and TRBJ1-4; perhaps TRBD1 as D (6 bases). Germline V CDR1 and CDR2: SGHRS, YFSETQ. The V and J ends lost 0 bases and 7 bases respectively, with 13 bases between them. The CDR3 runs 15 residues. CDR3 in amino acids: CASSLEVGASEKLFF. The CDR3 coding sequence is TGCGCCAGCAGCTTGGAGGTGGGGGCGAGTGAAAAACTGTTTTTT.

This sequence joins TRBV5-8 and TRBJ2-3; D call uncertain. CDR3 length equals 14 residues. Germline CDR1 is SGHTS and CDR2 is YDEGEE. V lost 0 bases to trimming and J lost 2 bases, with 7 bases between them. CDR3 coding DNA: TGTGCCAGCAGCTTGGCCGGAGTCACAGATACGCAGTATTTT. Translated: CASSLAGVTDTQYF. The complete variable domain, with remaining parts taken from reference TRBV5-8 and TRBJ2-3, reads EAGVTQSPTHLIKTRGQQATLRCSPISGHTSVYWYQQALGLGLQFLLWYDEGEERNRGNFPPRFSGRQFPNYSSELNVNALELEDSALYLCASSLAGVTDTQYFGPGTRLTVL.

The V and J genes are TRBV5-4 and TRBJ1-2, with D possibly TRBD1 on 5 matching bases. The CDR3 totals 12 residues. V lost 1 base and J lost 6, with 7 bases in between. Germline CDR1 and CDR2: SGHNT and YYREEE (reference sequence). The CDR3 is CASSLSRDGYTF. CDR3 DNA sequence: TGTGCCAGCAGCTTGTCCAGGGATGGCTACACCTTC.

The chain carries TRBV5-6 and TRBJ1-2, with D possibly being TRBD1 (5 bases). Trimming took 3 bases from V and 2 from J, leaving 17 bases between them. The CDR3 has 16 residues. From germline, CDR1 is SGHDT and CDR2 YYEEEE. The CDR3 DNA reads TGTGCCAGCAGCTGGGGACTATCCGGGCTAAACTATGGCTACACCTTC. Translating it yields CASSWGLSGLNYGYTF.

This clone showed up just a few times. CDR3 coding DNA: TGTGCCAGCAGTAAAACTAGCGGGGACTACAATGAGCAGTTCTTC. This sequence encodes CASSKTSGDYNEQFF. V gene TRBV6-4 combines with J gene TRBJ2-1; TRBD2 aligns across 10 bases. There are 15 residues in the CDR3. The junction had 4 bases not matched to a gene; V was cut back by 5 bases and J by 3 bases. Germline loops: CDR1 MRHNA, CDR2 SNTAGT.

The CDR3 nucleotides read TGTGCCAGCAGCCCCCAAGACAGGGTAGGGAATTCACCCCTCCACTTT. Translated, it gives CASSPQDRVGNSPLHF. The V call is TRBV27, the J call TRBJ1-6, with 7 bases matching TRBD1. The V gene end was trimmed by 6 bases and the J gene end by 7 bases; junction bases not matched to a gene: 12. CDR1 is MNHEY and CDR2 is SMNVEV in the germline V gene (reference sequence). The CDR3 sequence is 16 residues long.

As for this clone: Other DNA sequences in the sample encode the same CDR3. The rearrangement links TRBV6-5 to TRBJ2-5; a weak D match, TRBD1 (6 bases). The CDR3 spans 14 residues. V shed 0 bases and J shed 1 base, with 6 bases lying between them. Germline-derived CDR1 and CDR2 are MNHEY and SVGAGI. The CDR3 loop reads CASSYSGGQETQYF. CDR3 sequence (DNA): TGTGCCAGCAGTTACTCAGGGGGCCAAGAGACCCAGTACTTC.

The chain has TRBV29-1 and TRBJ2-7, with D uncertain. V lost 5 bases and J lost 2, with 10 bases in between. There are 12 residues in the CDR3. Germline V CDR1 and CDR2: SQVTM, ANQGSEA. CDR3 bases: TGCAGCGTTACCCCCAGCGCCTACGAGCAGTACTTC. The encoded protein is CSVTPSAYEQYF.

V is TRBV10-2 and J is TRBJ2-2; the match to TRBD2 covers 7 bases. Losses at the gene ends were 3 bases for V and 6 bases for J; bases not matched to a gene: 10. This CDR3 is built from 16 residues. Germline V gene data show CDR1 as WSHSY and CDR2 as SAAADI. The CDR3 region has the DNA TGCGCCAGCAGTGATGCTGGCGGGAGAGCCTCCGGGGAGCTGTTTTTT. Translated, it gives CASSDAGGRASGELFF.

The rearrangement uses TRBV28 and TRBJ2-1; TRBD2 matches at 10 bases. V shed 5 bases, J shed 1 base, and the junction held 5 bases outside the gene matches. The CDR3 loop spans 16 amino acids. CDR1 and CDR2 (germline): MDHEN, SYDVKM. The CDR3 nucleotides read TGTGCCAGCAGTGGATCTAGCGGGGGATCCTACAATGAGCAGTTCTTC. Residues: CASSGSSGGSYNEQFF.

This chain uses TRBV2 with TRBJ1-4, with D tentatively TRBD1 (5 bases). Trimming shortened V by 6 bases and J by 4 bases, and 12 bases separated the two germline ends. This CDR3 region has 14 residues. Germline V CDR1 and CDR2: SNHLY, FYNNEI. The CDR3 DNA reads TGTGCCAGCAGGGATGGCAGGGTTAATGAAAAACTGTTTTTT. Translation gives CASRDGRVNEKLFF.

The CDR3 spells CATSRDGTSGSVGEQFF. The CDR3 region has the DNA TGTGCCACCAGCAGAGATGGAACTAGCGGGAGTGTTGGTGAGCAGTTCTTC. The chain recombines TRBV15 with TRBJ2-1, with 11 bases aligning to TRBD2. After removal of 0 bases from V and 9 bases from J, the junction contained 10 bases not matched to a gene. CDR3 size: 17 residues. Germline V gene lookup returns CDR1 LNHNV and CDR2 YYDKDF (reference sequence).

The CDR3 coding sequence is TGTGCCAGCAGCTGGGCGGGGGGGAGCAATCAGCCCCAGCATTTT. Its protein product is CASSWAGGSNQPQHF. The chain couples TRBV7-2 to TRBJ1-5; possible D gene TRBD1, 5 bases. CDR1 SGHTA and CDR2 FQGNSA come from the germline V gene. The CDR3 runs 15 residues. The ends were cut back, 4 bases at V and 1 base at J, with 11 bases in the middle.

This chain connects TRBV19 to TRBJ1-1; TRBD1 might be the D (6 bases). The CDR3 runs 13 residues. V dropped 5 bases and J dropped 10 bases, with 17 bases sitting between them. CDR1 is LNHDA, CDR2 SQIVND, per germline (reference sequence). CDR3 coding DNA: TGTGCCAGTAGTGGGTACAGGGAATCTGGAGCTTTCTTT. Protein sequence: CASSGYRESGAFF.

Concerning this clone: The junction does not match germline at one end; this may be a read error. This sequence joins TRBV7-9 and TRBJ1-4, with D uncertain. The CDR3 has 14 amino acids. Germline V gives CDR1 SEHNR, CDR2 FQNEAQ (reference sequence). The CDR3 DNA sequence: TGTTCCAGCAGGCCCGGGAGTCATAATGAAAAACTGTTTTTT. This encodes CSSRPGSHNEKLFF.

The genes are TRBV11-3 and TRBJ2-5; a weak D match, TRBD1 (6 bases). This CDR3 has 13 residues. The germline gives CDR1 SGHNT, CDR2 YENEEA. V was shortened by 5 bases and J by 1 base, with 8 bases between the two germline ends. The CDR3, as DNA: TGTGCCAGCAGCAAACAGGGCCAAGAGACCCAGTACTTC. This gives the protein CASSKQGQETQYF.